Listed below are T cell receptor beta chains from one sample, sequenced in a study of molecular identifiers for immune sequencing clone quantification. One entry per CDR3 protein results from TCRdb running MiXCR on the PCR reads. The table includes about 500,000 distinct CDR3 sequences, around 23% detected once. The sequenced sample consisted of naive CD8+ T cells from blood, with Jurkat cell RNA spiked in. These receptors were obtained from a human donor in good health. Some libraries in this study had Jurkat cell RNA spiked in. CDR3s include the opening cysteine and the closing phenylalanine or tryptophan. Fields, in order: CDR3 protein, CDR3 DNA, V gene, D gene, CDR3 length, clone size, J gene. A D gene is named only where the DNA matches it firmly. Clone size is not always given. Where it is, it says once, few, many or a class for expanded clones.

CDR3aa: CASSLGYDTEAFF
CDR3nt: TGTGCCAGCAGCTTAGGTTACGACACTGAAGCTTTCTTT
v_gene: TRBV7-9
d_gene: -
len: 13
abundance: -
j_gene: TRBJ1-1

CDR3aa: CASSLASGSFETQYF
CDR3nt: TGTGCCAGCAGCTTAGCTAGCGGGAGCTTCGAGACCCAGTACTTC
v_gene: TRBV7-9
d_gene: TRBD2
len: 15
abundance: many
j_gene: TRBJ2-5

CDR3aa: CASSQDQTQETQYF
CDR3nt: TGCGCCAGCAGCCAAGATCAAACCCAAGAGACCCAGTACTTC
v_gene: TRBV4-1
d_gene: -
len: 14
abundance: -
j_gene: TRBJ2-5

CDR3aa: CASSKDGMNTEAFF
CDR3nt: TGCGCCAGCAGCAAGGACGGCATGAACACTGAAGCTTTCTTT
v_gene: TRBV4-3
d_gene: -
len: 14
abundance: few
j_gene: TRBJ1-1

CDR3aa: CASSLGGVRLYSNQPQHF
CDR3nt: TGTGCCAGCAGTTTAGGTGGGGTTCGGCTTTATAGCAATCAGCCCCAGCATTTT
v_gene: TRBV12-3/TRBV12-4
d_gene: -
len: 18
abundance: -
j_gene: TRBJ1-5

CDR3aa: CASGTWTSLNTDTQYF
CDR3nt: TGTGCCAGCGGTACTTGGACTAGTCTAAACACAGATACGCAGTATTTT
v_gene: TRBV27
d_gene: TRBD2
len: 16
abundance: few
j_gene: TRBJ2-3

CDR3aa: CASSPPATSGGPDTDTQYF
CDR3nt: TGTGCCAGCTCACCACCGGCCACTAGCGGGGGGCCAGACACAGATACGCAGTATTTT
v_gene: TRBV18
d_gene: TRBD2
len: 19
abundance: few
j_gene: TRBJ2-3

CDR3aa: CASSLPQGDLHF
CDR3nt: TGTGCCAGCAGCTTACCACAGGGGGACCTCCACTTT
v_gene: TRBV7-9
d_gene: TRBD1
len: 12
abundance: few
j_gene: TRBJ1-6

CDR3aa: CASTSYRGQNTRELFF
CDR3nt: TGTGCCAGCACCTCCTACAGGGGGCAGAACACCAGGGAGCTGTTTTTT
v_gene: TRBV6-5
d_gene: TRBD1
len: 16
abundance: -
j_gene: TRBJ2-2

CDR3aa: CSAGLAGGFDTDTQYF
CDR3nt: TGCAGTGCTGGACTAGCGGGGGGCTTCGACACAGATACGCAGTATTTT
v_gene: TRBV20-1
d_gene: TRBD2
len: 16
abundance: few
j_gene: TRBJ2-3

CDR3aa: CASSLAQPLAGVTDTQYF
CDR3nt: TGTGCCAGCAGCTTAGCTCAACCATTAGCGGGGGTTACAGATACGCAGTATTTT
v_gene: TRBV7-8
d_gene: TRBD2
len: 18
abundance: many
j_gene: TRBJ2-3

CDR3aa: CASSPTASYEQYF
CDR3nt: TGTGCCAGCAGCCCGACGGCGTCCTACGAGCAGTACTTC
v_gene: TRBV7-9
d_gene: -
len: 13
abundance: many
j_gene: TRBJ2-7

CDR3aa: CASSSFSLNNEAFF
CDR3nt: TGTGCCAGCAGTTCGTTCTCATTGAACAATGAAGCTTTCTTT
v_gene: TRBV6-2/TRBV6-3
d_gene: -
len: 14
abundance: -
j_gene: TRBJ1-1

CDR3aa: CAWSVALAGGHEQYF
CDR3nt: TGTGCCTGGAGTGTAGCGCTTGCGGGGGGTCACGAGCAGTACTTC
v_gene: TRBV30
d_gene: TRBD2
len: 15
abundance: -
j_gene: TRBJ2-7

CDR3aa: CAISDRGRTEAFF
CDR3nt: TGTGCCATCAGTGACAGGGGGAGGACTGAAGCTTTCTTT
v_gene: TRBV10-3
d_gene: TRBD1
len: 13
abundance: -
j_gene: TRBJ1-1

CDR3aa: CASGLDGQETQYF
CDR3nt: TGTGCTAGTGGTTTGGATGGACAAGAGACCCAGTACTTC
v_gene: TRBV12-5
d_gene: -
len: 13
abundance: few
j_gene: TRBJ2-5

CDR3aa: CASSQDLGYPRGSSSTDTQYF
CDR3nt: TGCGCCAGCAGCCAAGATCTAGGTTATCCGAGGGGCTCTTCGAGCACAGATACGCAGTATTTT
v_gene: TRBV4-1
d_gene: -
len: 21
abundance: few
j_gene: TRBJ2-3

CDR3aa: CASSYSFTDTQYF
CDR3nt: TGTGCCAGCAGTTACTCGTTCACAGATACGCAGTATTTT
v_gene: TRBV6-6
d_gene: -
len: 13
abundance: few
j_gene: TRBJ2-3

CDR3aa: CSARDVEQFF
CDR3nt: TGCAGTGCTAGAGATGTTGAGCAGTTCTTC
v_gene: TRBV20-1
d_gene: -
len: 10
abundance: -
j_gene: TRBJ2-1

CDR3aa: CASSLAPRLADSTDTQYF
CDR3nt: TGCGCCAGCAGCTTGGCACCAAGGCTAGCGGATAGCACAGATACGCAGTATTTT
v_gene: TRBV5-1
d_gene: TRBD2
len: 18
abundance: many
j_gene: TRBJ2-3

CDR3aa: CASSSQSGTSGSLAYEQYF
CDR3nt: TGTGCCAGCAGCTCTCAGTCCGGGACTAGCGGGAGTCTGGCGTATGAGCAGTACTTC
v_gene: TRBV7-9
d_gene: TRBD2
len: 19
abundance: few
j_gene: TRBJ2-7

CDR3aa: CATSKQGSGEKLFF
CDR3nt: TGTGCCACCAGCAAACAGGGGAGTGGTGAAAAACTGTTTTTT
v_gene: TRBV15
d_gene: TRBD1
len: 14
abundance: few
j_gene: TRBJ1-4

CDR3aa: CASSPRDYTEAFF
CDR3nt: TGTGCCAGCAGCCCCCGGGACTACACTGAAGCTTTCTTT
v_gene: TRBV7-9
d_gene: -
len: 13
abundance: -
j_gene: TRBJ1-1

CDR3aa: CASSLRSVGGTDTQYF
CDR3nt: TGTGCCAGCAGCTTAAGAAGCGTAGGGGGCACAGATACGCAGTATTTT
v_gene: TRBV7-8
d_gene: -
len: 16
abundance: many
j_gene: TRBJ2-3

CDR3aa: CASSLLDTQHF
CDR3nt: TGTGCCAGCAGTCTGTTGGATACGCAGCATTTT
v_gene: TRBV12-3/TRBV12-4
d_gene: -
len: 11
abundance: -
j_gene: TRBJ1-5

CDR3aa: CASSITGTLYQETQYF
CDR3nt: TGTGCCAGTAGTATCACCGGGACCCTGTACCAAGAGACCCAGTACTTC
v_gene: TRBV19
d_gene: -
len: 16
abundance: -
j_gene: TRBJ2-5

CDR3aa: CATSFGTAPYNEQFF
CDR3nt: TGTGCCACCAGTTTCGGGACTGCCCCGTACAATGAGCAGTTCTTC
v_gene: TRBV24-1
d_gene: -
len: 15
abundance: -
j_gene: TRBJ2-1

CDR3aa: CASSLEEAWDTEAFF
CDR3nt: TGTGCCAGCAGCTTAGAAGAGGCCTGGGACACTGAAGCTTTCTTT
v_gene: TRBV7-8
d_gene: -
len: 15
abundance: few
j_gene: TRBJ1-1

CDR3aa: CASSSRGAGELFF
CDR3nt: TGTGCCAGCAGCTCCAGGGGCGCCGGGGAGCTGTTTTTT
v_gene: TRBV5-4
d_gene: -
len: 13
abundance: -
j_gene: TRBJ2-2

CDR3aa: CACTSYSYNEQFF
CDR3nt: TGTGCCTGTACTAGCTACTCCTACAATGAGCAGTTCTTC
v_gene: TRBV6-2/TRBV6-3
d_gene: -
len: 13
abundance: -
j_gene: TRBJ2-1

CDR3aa: CASATGETQYF
CDR3nt: TGTGCCAGTGCCACGGGGGAGACCCAGTACTTC
v_gene: TRBV2
d_gene: -
len: 11
abundance: few
j_gene: TRBJ2-5

CDR3aa: CASSVGAGGPDEQYF
CDR3nt: TGTGCCAGCAGCGTAGGAGCGGGGGGGCCCGACGAGCAGTACTTC
v_gene: TRBV9
d_gene: TRBD2
len: 15
abundance: many
j_gene: TRBJ2-7

CDR3aa: CASSSLQGAADTQYF
CDR3nt: TGTGCCAGCAGTTCCTTACAGGGGGCGGCAGATACGCAGTATTTT
v_gene: TRBV12-3/TRBV12-4
d_gene: TRBD1
len: 15
abundance: many
j_gene: TRBJ2-3

CDR3aa: CASTIRGRKTNCNEQFF
CDR3nt: TGTGCCAGCACCATTCGGGGTCGGAAAACAAACTGCAATGAGCAGTTCTTC
v_gene: TRBV28
d_gene: -
len: 17
abundance: -
j_gene: TRBJ2-1

CDR3aa: CASSRTGLAGRYTGELFF
CDR3nt: TGTGCCAGCAGTAGGACGGGACTAGCGGGGAGGTACACCGGGGAGCTGTTTTTT
v_gene: TRBV12-3/TRBV12-4
d_gene: TRBD2
len: 18
abundance: few
j_gene: TRBJ2-2

CDR3aa: CASRHKNGINTEAFF
CDR3nt: TGTGCCAGCAGGCACAAAAACGGAATAAACACTGAAGCTTTCTTT
v_gene: TRBV5-6
d_gene: -
len: 15
abundance: -
j_gene: TRBJ1-1

CDR3aa: CASSSAGAGTEAFF
CDR3nt: TGTGCCAGCAGTTCGGCAGGGGCTGGAACTGAAGCTTTCTTT
v_gene: TRBV12-3/TRBV12-4
d_gene: -
len: 14
abundance: -
j_gene: TRBJ1-1

CDR3aa: CASSQEVGTGRTEAFF
CDR3nt: TGCGCCAGCAGCCAAGAGGTTGGTACAGGGCGGACTGAAGCTTTCTTT
v_gene: TRBV4-3
d_gene: -
len: 16
abundance: many
j_gene: TRBJ1-1

CDR3aa: CASSQDYTEAFF
CDR3nt: TGCGCCAGCAGCCAAGATTACACTGAAGCTTTCTTT
v_gene: TRBV4-3
d_gene: -
len: 12
abundance: many
j_gene: TRBJ1-1

CDR3aa: CASSYAFDRPDTQYF
CDR3nt: TGTGCCAGCAGTTACGCGTTCGACAGGCCAGATACGCAGTATTTT
v_gene: TRBV6-2/TRBV6-3
d_gene: -
len: 15
abundance: few
j_gene: TRBJ2-3

CDR3aa: CASSLWTGANYGYTF
CDR3nt: TGTGCCAGCAGTTTATGGACAGGGGCGAACTATGGCTACACCTTC
v_gene: TRBV12-3/TRBV12-4
d_gene: TRBD1
len: 15
abundance: few
j_gene: TRBJ1-2

CDR3aa: CASSAASAYEQYF
CDR3nt: TGTGCCAGCAGCGCGGCTTCGGCCTACGAGCAGTACTTC
v_gene: TRBV11-2
d_gene: -
len: 13
abundance: few
j_gene: TRBJ2-7

CDR3aa: CASSEGGGSDTRYF
CDR3nt: TGTGCCAGCAGTGAAGGGGGGGGGTCCGATACGCGGTATTTT
v_gene: TRBV25-1
d_gene: TRBD2
len: 14
abundance: -
j_gene: TRBJ2-3

CDR3aa: CASSLGGLQQDTQYF
CDR3nt: TGCGCCAGCAGCTTGGGGGGACTACAGCAGGATACGCAGTATTTT
v_gene: TRBV5-1
d_gene: TRBD2
len: 15
abundance: many
j_gene: TRBJ2-3

CDR3aa: CASRPGQEVPEAFF
CDR3nt: TGTGCCAGCAGGCCCGGACAGGAAGTTCCTGAAGCTTTCTTT
v_gene: TRBV12-3/TRBV12-4
d_gene: TRBD1
len: 14
abundance: many
j_gene: TRBJ1-1

CDR3aa: CASSTRTDLWEQYF
CDR3nt: TGTGCCAGTAGTACCAGGACGGATCTTTGGGAGCAGTACTTC
v_gene: TRBV19
d_gene: -
len: 14
abundance: -
j_gene: TRBJ2-7

CDR3aa: CASRPTASGANVLTF
CDR3nt: TGTGCCAGCAGGCCTACAGCCTCTGGGGCCAACGTCCTGACTTTC
v_gene: TRBV6-6
d_gene: -
len: 15
abundance: -
j_gene: TRBJ2-6

CDR3aa: CASSRLNTGELFF
CDR3nt: TGTGCCAGTAGTCGGCTGAACACCGGGGAGCTGTTTTTT
v_gene: TRBV19
d_gene: -
len: 13
abundance: many
j_gene: TRBJ2-2

CDR3aa: CASNEAGRASGELFF
CDR3nt: TGTGCCAGCAATGAAGCAGGCAGGGCTTCCGGGGAGCTGTTTTTT
v_gene: TRBV28
d_gene: -
len: 15
abundance: -
j_gene: TRBJ2-2

CDR3aa: CASSFGGVNTEAFF
CDR3nt: TGTGCCAGCAGTTTCGGGGGTGTGAACACTGAAGCTTTCTTT
v_gene: TRBV12-3/TRBV12-4
d_gene: -
len: 14
abundance: few
j_gene: TRBJ1-1